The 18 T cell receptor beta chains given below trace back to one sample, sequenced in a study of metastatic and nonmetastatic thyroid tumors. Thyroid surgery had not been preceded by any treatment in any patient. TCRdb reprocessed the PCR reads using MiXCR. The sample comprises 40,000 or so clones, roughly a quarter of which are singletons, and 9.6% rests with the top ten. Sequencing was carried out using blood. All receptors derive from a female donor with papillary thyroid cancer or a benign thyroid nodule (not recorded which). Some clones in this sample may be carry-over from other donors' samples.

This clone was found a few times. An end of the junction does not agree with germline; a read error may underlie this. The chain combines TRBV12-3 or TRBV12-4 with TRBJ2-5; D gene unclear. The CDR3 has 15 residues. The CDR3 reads CASSCLRYLRETKYF. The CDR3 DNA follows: TGTGCCAGCAGTTGCCTCAGGTACCTTCGAGAGACCAAGTACTTC.

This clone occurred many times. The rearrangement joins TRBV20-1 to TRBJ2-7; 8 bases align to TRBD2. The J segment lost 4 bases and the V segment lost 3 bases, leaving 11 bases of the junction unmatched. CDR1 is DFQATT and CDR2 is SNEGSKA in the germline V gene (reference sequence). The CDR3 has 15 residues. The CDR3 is CSARAPGGGQYEQYF. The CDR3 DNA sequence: TGCAGTGCTAGGGCCCCGGGGGGGGGCCAGTACGAGCAGTACTTC.

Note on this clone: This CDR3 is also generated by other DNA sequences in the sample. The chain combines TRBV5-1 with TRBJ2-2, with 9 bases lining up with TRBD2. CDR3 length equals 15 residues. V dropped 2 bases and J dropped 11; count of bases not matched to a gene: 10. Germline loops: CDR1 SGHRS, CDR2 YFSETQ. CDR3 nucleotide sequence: TGCGCCAGCAGCTTTAGCGGGGGCGACACAGGAGAGCTGTTTTTT. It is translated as CASSFSGGDTGELFF. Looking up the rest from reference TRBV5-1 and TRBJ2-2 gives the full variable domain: KAGVTQTPRYLIKTRGQQVTLSCSPISGHRSVSWYQQTPGQGLQFLFEYFSETQRNKGNFPGRFSGRQFSNSRSEMNVSTLELGDSALYLCASSFSGGDTGELFFGEGSRLTVL.

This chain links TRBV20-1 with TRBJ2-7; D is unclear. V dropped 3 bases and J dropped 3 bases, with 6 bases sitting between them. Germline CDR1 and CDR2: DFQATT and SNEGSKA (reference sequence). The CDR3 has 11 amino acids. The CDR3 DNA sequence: TGCAGTGCTAGTTGGGACTACGAGCAGTACTTC. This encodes CSASWDYEQYF.

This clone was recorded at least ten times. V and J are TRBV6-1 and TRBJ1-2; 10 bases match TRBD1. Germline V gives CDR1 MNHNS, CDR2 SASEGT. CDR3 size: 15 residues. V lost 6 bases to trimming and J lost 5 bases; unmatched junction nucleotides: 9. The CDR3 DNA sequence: TGTGCCAGCAGCCGAGGAGGGACAGGGGAATATGGCTACACCTTC. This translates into CASSRGGTGEYGYTF.

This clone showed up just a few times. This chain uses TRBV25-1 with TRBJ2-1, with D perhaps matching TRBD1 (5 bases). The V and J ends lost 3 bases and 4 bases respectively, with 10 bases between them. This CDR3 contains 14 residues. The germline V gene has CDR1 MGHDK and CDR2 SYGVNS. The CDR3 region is CASSDRASYNEQFF. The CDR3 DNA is TGTGCCAGCAGTGACAGGGCCTCTTACAATGAGCAGTTCTTC.

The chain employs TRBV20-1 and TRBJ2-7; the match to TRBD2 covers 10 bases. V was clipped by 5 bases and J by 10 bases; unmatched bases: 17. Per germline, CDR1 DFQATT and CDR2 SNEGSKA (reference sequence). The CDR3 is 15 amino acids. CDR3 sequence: CSALLSGRTLGDQYF. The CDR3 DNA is TGCAGTGCTCTACTTAGCGGGAGGACCCTAGGCGATCAGTACTTC.

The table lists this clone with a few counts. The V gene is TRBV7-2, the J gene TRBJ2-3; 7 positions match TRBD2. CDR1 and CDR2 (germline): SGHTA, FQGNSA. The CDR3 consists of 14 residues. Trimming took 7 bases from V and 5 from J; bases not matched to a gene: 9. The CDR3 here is CASTVAGPVDTQYF. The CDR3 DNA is TGTGCCAGCACCGTAGCGGGTCCGGTAGATACGCAGTATTTT.

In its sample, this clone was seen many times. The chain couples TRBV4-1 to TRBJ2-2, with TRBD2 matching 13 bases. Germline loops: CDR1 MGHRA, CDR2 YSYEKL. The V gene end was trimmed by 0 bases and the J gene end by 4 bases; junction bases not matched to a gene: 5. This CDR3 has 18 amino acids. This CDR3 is CASSQDSRLAGGTGELFF. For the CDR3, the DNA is TGCGCCAGCAGCCAAGATTCGCGACTAGCGGGAGGCACCGGGGAGCTGTTTTTT.

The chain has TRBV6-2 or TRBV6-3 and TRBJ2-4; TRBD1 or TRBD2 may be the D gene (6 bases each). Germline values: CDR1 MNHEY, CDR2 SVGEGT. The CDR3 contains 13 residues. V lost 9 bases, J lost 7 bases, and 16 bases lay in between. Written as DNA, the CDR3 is TGTGCCAGTACTCAACAAGGGGGGAACATTCAGTACTTC. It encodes CASTQQGGNIQYF.

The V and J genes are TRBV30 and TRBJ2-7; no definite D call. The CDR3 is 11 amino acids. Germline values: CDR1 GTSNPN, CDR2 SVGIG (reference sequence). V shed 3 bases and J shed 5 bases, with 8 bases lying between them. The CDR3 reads CAWRIRNEQYF. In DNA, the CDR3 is TGTGCCTGGAGAATTAGAAACGAGCAGTACTTC.

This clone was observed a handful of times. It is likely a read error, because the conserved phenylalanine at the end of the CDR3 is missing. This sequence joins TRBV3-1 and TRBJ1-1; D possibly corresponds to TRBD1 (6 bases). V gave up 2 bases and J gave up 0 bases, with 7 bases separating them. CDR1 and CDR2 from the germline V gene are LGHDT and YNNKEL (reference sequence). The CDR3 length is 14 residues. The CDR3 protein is CASSQRTVNTEAFL. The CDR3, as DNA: TGTGCCAGCAGCCAACGGACAGTGAACACTGAAGCTTTCCTT.

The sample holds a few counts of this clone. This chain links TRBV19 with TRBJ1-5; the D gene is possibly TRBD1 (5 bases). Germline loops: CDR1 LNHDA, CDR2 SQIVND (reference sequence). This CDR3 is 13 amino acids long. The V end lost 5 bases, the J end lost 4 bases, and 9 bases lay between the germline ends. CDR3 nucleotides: TGTGCCAGTAGTTGGACACTAAATCAGCCCCAGCATTTT. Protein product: CASSWTLNQPQHF.

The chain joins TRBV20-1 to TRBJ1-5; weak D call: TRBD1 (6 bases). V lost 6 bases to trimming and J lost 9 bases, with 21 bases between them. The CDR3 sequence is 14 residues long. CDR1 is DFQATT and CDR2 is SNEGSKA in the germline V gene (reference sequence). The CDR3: CSAKFQDSYAPQHF. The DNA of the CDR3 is TGCAGTGCGAAGTTCCAGGACAGCTACGCGCCCCAGCATTTT.

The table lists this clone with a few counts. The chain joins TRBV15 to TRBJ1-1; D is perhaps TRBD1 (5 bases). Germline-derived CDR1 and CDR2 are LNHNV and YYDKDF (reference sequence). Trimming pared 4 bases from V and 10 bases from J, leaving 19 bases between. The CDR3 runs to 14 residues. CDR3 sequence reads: CATSISSQDGGAFF. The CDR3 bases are TGTGCCACCAGCATATCTTCCCAGGATGGGGGAGCTTTCTTT. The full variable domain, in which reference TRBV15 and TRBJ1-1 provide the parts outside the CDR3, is DAMVIQNPRYQVTQFGKPVTLSCSQTLNHNVMYWYQQKSSQAPKLLFHYYDKDFNNEADTPDNFQSRRPNTSFCFLDIRSPGLGDTAMYLCATSISSQDGGAFFGQGTRLTVV.

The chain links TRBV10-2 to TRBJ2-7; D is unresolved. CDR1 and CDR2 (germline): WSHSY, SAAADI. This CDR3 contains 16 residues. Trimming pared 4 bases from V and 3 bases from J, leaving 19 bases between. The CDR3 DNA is TGCGCCAGCAGTGTTGCCCCCCCACCCGGTGTCTACGAGCAGTACTTC. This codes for CASSVAPPPGVYEQYF.

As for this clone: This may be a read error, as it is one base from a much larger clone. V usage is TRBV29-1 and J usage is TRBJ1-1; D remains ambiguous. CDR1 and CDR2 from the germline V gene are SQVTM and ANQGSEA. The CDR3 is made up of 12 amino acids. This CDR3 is CSGYRGGTEALF. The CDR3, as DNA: TGCAGCGGGTACAGAGGAGGCACTGAAGCTCTCTTT. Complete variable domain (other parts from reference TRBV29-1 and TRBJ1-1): SAVISQKPSRDICQRGTSLTIQCQVDSQVTMMFWYRQQPGQSLTLIATANQGSEATYESGFVIDKFPISRPNLTFSTLTVSNMSPEDSSIYLCSGYRGGTEALFGQGTRLTVV.

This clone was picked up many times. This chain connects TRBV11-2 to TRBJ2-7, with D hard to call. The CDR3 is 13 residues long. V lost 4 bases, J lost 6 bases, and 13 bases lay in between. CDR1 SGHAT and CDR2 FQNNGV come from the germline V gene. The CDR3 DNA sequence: TGTGCCAGCAGCTCCCACGTCGAATCCGAGCAGTACTTC. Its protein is CASSSHVESEQYF.